Listed below are T cell receptor beta chains from one sample, sequenced in a study of blood T cell repertoires in COVID-19. Repertoires were generated with immunoSEQ multiplex PCR, while TCRdb's copy carries only in-frame clones and drops some. The sample includes about 270,000 clones, approximately 84% of them seen just once. Material for sequencing was peripheral blood. The receptors stem from a human donor with COVID-19, enrolled during active disease. The donor label of this sample is uncertain. CDR3s leave out the opening cysteine and the closing phenylalanine or tryptophan. Each record gives: V gene, J gene, CDR3 protein.

v_call: TRBV7-9
j_call: TRBJ2-3
cdr3_aa: ASSLRLAGRYDTQY

v_call: TRBV28
j_call: TRBJ2-2
cdr3_aa: ASSLYSTGELF

v_call: TRBV3-1/TRBV3-2
j_call: TRBJ1-5
cdr3_aa: ASSPRTGGGQPQH

v_call: TRBV28
j_call: TRBJ2-4
cdr3_aa: ASSSGQTLAKNIQY

v_call: TRBV5-1
j_call: TRBJ1-1
cdr3_aa: ATHTGTENTEAF

v_call: TRBV28
j_call: TRBJ2-1
cdr3_aa: AEGGRVYNEQF

v_call: TRBV25-1
j_call: TRBJ2-1
cdr3_aa: ASIDGGDEQF

v_call: TRBV18
j_call: TRBJ1-2
cdr3_aa: ASSSDSNYGYT

v_call: TRBV7-2
j_call: TRBJ2-3
cdr3_aa: ASSLRRGNADTQY

v_call: TRBV9
j_call: TRBJ2-1
cdr3_aa: ASSASSGSSYNEQF

v_call: TRBV7-9
j_call: TRBJ2-3
cdr3_aa: ASSQRYPDTQY

v_call: TRBV2
j_call: TRBJ2-7
cdr3_aa: ASTRDRDASYEQY

v_call: TRBV7-9
j_call: TRBJ1-6
cdr3_aa: ASSVGSPTSPLH

v_call: TRBV6-5
j_call: TRBJ2-7
cdr3_aa: ASTGEGTSAYEQY

v_call: TRBV9
j_call: TRBJ2-3
cdr3_aa: ASSVAPFGRVATDTQY

v_call: TRBV5-1
j_call: TRBJ2-5
cdr3_aa: ASSPLLGVETQY

v_call: TRBV2
j_call: TRBJ2-1
cdr3_aa: AIATGDEQF

v_call: TRBV12-1
j_call: TRBJ2-2
cdr3_aa: ASSFVAEYTGELF

v_call: TRBV27
j_call: TRBJ2-3
cdr3_aa: ASSFRFTSTDTQY

v_call: TRBV5-5
j_call: TRBJ2-5
cdr3_aa: ASSFSGTGGETQY

v_call: TRBV11-2
j_call: TRBJ2-5
cdr3_aa: ASSATPGQQETQY

v_call: TRBV9
j_call: TRBJ2-7
cdr3_aa: ASSPGTSAIYEQY

v_call: TRBV7-2
j_call: TRBJ2-6
cdr3_aa: ASSARRLAGANVLT

v_call: TRBV5-1
j_call: TRBJ2-3
cdr3_aa: ASSLARQEDTQY

v_call: TRBV14
j_call: TRBJ2-1
cdr3_aa: ASSQVAGGYNEQF

v_call: TRBV5-1
j_call: TRBJ2-7
cdr3_aa: ASSSGQGAISYEQY

v_call: TRBV7-9
j_call: TRBJ1-6
cdr3_aa: ASSFEFSLYDNSPLH

v_call: TRBV30
j_call: TRBJ2-7
cdr3_aa: AWSVPWALEQY

v_call: TRBV5-4
j_call: TRBJ2-3
cdr3_aa: ASSPRLAGDTQY

v_call: TRBV11-2
j_call: TRBJ2-6
cdr3_aa: ASSPPSSGANVLT

v_call: TRBV19
j_call: TRBJ2-2
cdr3_aa: ASSPIGLAGGNTGELF

v_call: TRBV7-9
j_call: TRBJ1-1
cdr3_aa: ASSSTGSWSTEAF

v_call: TRBV9
j_call: TRBJ2-3
cdr3_aa: ASSVGGGPTDTQY

v_call: TRBV6-6
j_call: TRBJ1-4
cdr3_aa: ASSLRGRGNEKLF

v_call: TRBV6-5
j_call: TRBJ1-1
cdr3_aa: ASSSWTGEVSEAF

v_call: TRBV27
j_call: TRBJ1-6
cdr3_aa: ASSFRGNNSPLH

v_call: TRBV2
j_call: TRBJ2-4
cdr3_aa: ASSEVAQVQAIQY

v_call: TRBV19
j_call: TRBJ1-1
cdr3_aa: ASSLGPVGNTEAF

v_call: TRBV5-5
j_call: TRBJ1-4
cdr3_aa: ASSPPGQGSEKLF

v_call: TRBV3-1/TRBV3-2
j_call: TRBJ2-6
cdr3_aa: ASSQDRATSGANVLT

v_call: TRBV6-2/TRBV6-3
j_call: TRBJ1-2
cdr3_aa: ASSYSTTGYGYT

v_call: TRBV10-3
j_call: TRBJ2-1
cdr3_aa: AISENVEAYNEQF

v_call: TRBV2
j_call: TRBJ2-7
cdr3_aa: ASRTSGGYEQY

v_call: TRBV3-1/TRBV3-2
j_call: TRBJ2-3
cdr3_aa: ASSHQRRLSTDTQY

v_call: TRBV7-2
j_call: TRBJ1-2
cdr3_aa: ASSYYTGPSPGYT

v_call: TRBV11-2
j_call: TRBJ2-3
cdr3_aa: ASSPSQDTQY

v_call: TRBV3-1/TRBV3-2
j_call: TRBJ2-3
cdr3_aa: ATGLAGTDTQY

v_call: TRBV6-5
j_call: TRBJ2-7
cdr3_aa: ASALGGQRTYEQY

v_call: TRBV18
j_call: TRBJ1-5
cdr3_aa: ASSSRDDQPQH

v_call: TRBV27
j_call: TRBJ2-1
cdr3_aa: ASSDRGPYNEQF

v_call: TRBV9
j_call: TRBJ1-2
cdr3_aa: ASSAYSRGGGYT

v_call: TRBV21-1
j_call: TRBJ2-2
cdr3_aa: ASSKARTTTGELF